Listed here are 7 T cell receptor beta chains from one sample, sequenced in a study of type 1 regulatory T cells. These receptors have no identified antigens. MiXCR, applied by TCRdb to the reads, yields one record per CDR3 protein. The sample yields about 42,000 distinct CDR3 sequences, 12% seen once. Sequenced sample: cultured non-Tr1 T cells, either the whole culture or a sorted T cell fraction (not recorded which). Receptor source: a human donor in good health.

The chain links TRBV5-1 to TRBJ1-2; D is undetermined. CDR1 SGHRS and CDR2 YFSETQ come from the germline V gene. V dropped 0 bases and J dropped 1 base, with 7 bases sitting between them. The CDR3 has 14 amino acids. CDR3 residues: CASSLEGNNYGYTF. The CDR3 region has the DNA TGCGCCAGCAGCTTGGAGGGAAATAACTATGGCTACACCTTC.

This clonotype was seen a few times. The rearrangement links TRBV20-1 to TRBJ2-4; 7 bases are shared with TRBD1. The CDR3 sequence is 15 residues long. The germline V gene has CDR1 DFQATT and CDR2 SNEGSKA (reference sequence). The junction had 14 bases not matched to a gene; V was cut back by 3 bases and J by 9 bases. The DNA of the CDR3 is TGCAGTGCTAGCGGGCGGACAGGATCTGTTGGCATTCAGTACTTC. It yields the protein CSASGRTGSVGIQYF.

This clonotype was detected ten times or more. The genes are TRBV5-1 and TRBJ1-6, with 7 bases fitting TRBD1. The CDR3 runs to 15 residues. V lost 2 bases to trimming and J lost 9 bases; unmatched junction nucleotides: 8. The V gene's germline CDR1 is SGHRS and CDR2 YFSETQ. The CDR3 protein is CASSFDRAEGSPLHF. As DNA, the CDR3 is TGCGCCAGCAGCTTTGACAGGGCCGAGGGTTCACCCCTCCACTTT.

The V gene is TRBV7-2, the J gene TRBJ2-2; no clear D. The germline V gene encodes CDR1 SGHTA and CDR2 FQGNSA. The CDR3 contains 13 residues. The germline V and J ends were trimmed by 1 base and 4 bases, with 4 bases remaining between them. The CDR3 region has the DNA TGTGCCAGCAGCTTAGTGTTCACCGGGGAGCTGTTTTTT. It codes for CASSLVFTGELFF. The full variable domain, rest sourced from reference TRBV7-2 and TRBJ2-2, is GAGVSQSPSNKVTEKGKDVELRCDPISGHTALYWYRQSLGQGLEFLIYFQGNSAPDKSGLPSDRFSAERTGGSVSTLTIQRTQQEDSAVYLCASSLVFTGELFFGEGSRLTVL.

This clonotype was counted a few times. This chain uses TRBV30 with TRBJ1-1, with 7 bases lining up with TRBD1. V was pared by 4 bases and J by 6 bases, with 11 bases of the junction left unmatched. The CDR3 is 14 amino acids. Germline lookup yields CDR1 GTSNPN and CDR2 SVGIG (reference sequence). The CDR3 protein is CAWILKGANAEAFF. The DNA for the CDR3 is TGTGCCTGGATCCTCAAGGGGGCCAACGCTGAAGCTTTCTTT. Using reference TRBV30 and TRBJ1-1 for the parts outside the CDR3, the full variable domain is SQTIHQWPATLVQPVGSPLSLECTVEGTSNPNLYWYRQAAGRGLQLLFYSVGIGQISSEVPQNLSASRPQDRQFILSSKKLLLSDSGFYLCAWILKGANAEAFFGQGTRLTVV.

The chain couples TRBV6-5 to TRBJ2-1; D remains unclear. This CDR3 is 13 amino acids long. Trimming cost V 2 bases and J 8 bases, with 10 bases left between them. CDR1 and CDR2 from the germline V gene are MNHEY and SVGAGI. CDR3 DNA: TGTGCCAGCAGTTACGGGCTCCGCTATGAGCAGTTCTTC. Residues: CASSYGLRYEQFF.

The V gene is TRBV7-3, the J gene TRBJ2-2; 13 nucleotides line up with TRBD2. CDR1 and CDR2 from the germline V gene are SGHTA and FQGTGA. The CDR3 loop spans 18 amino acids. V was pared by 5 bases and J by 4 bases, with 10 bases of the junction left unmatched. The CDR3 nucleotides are TGTGCCAGCAGCCCCGCGACTAGCGGGAGGAGGAGCACCGGGGAGCTGTTTTTT. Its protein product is CASSPATSGRRSTGELFF.